This entry lists 3 T cell receptor beta chains sequenced from one sample in a study of shared clonotypes between healthy human individuals. Libraries were prepared by immunoSEQ multiplex PCR; TCRdb keeps only in-frame clonotypes and omits some of them. The sample shows roughly 650,000 clones, approximately 97% of them seen only once. The material sequenced was naive CD4+ T cells sorted from blood. Subset of the sample: CD45RA+ positively selected. These receptors were taken from a woman in her 30s in good health.

The chain combines TRBV10-1 with TRBJ2-1; D is perhaps TRBD1 (6 bases). CDR1 is WNHNN, CDR2 SYGVQD, per germline (reference sequence). The CDR3 is 14 amino acids. V shed 5 bases and J shed 2 bases, with 10 bases lying between them. The CDR3 DNA is TGCGCCAGCAGTACAGGGATCCCCTACAATGAGCAGTTCTTC. It encodes CASSTGIPYNEQFF.

The chain links TRBV27 to TRBJ2-2, with TRBD1 matching over 7 bases. This CDR3 spans 15 amino acids. CDR1 and CDR2 from the germline V gene are MNHEY and SMNVEV (reference sequence). The ends lost 4 bases at V and 8 bases at J; junction bases unmatched: 10. In DNA form, the CDR3 reads TGTGCCAGCAGTTGGGGGACAGTCCTAGGAGGGGAGCTGTTTTTT. Its protein is CASSWGTVLGGELFF.

CDR3 in DNA: TGCGCCAGCAGCCAAGATCCCGGGACAGGGGGCCCCATTTCCAATGAGCAGTTCTTC. Protein: CASSQDPGTGGPISNEQFF. The chain links TRBV4-1 to TRBJ2-1, with 12 bases fitting TRBD1. In germline, CDR1 is MGHRA, CDR2 YSYEKL. The CDR3 totals 19 residues. The J segment lost 6 bases and the V segment lost 0 bases, leaving 12 bases of the junction unmatched.